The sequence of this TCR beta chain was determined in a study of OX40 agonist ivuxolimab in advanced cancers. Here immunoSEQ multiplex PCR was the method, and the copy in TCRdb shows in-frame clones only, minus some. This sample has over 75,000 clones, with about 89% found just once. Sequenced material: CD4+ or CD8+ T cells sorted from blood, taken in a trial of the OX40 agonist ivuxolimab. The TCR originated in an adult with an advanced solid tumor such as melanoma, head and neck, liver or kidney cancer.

The DNA for the CDR3 is TGTGCCAGCAGTTACGGACAGCAACCCTCCTACGAGCAGTACTTC. This gives the protein CASSYGQQPSYEQYF. The chain links TRBV6-6 to TRBJ2-7, with D possibly being TRBD1 (6 bases). The CDR3 totals 15 residues. Per germline, CDR1 MNHNY and CDR2 SVGAGI (reference sequence). V lost 2 bases, J lost 0 bases, and 11 bases lay in between.